The clone carrying this TCR beta chain came up a few times. Antigen unknown. Germline loops: CDR1 LGHNA, CDR2 YSLEER. The CDR3 runs 15 residues. Trimming took 0 bases from V and 1 from J, leaving 9 bases between them. Here immunoSEQ multiplex PCR was the method, and the copy in TCRdb shows in-frame clones only, minus some. The sample has more than 1,500 clones; 77% are singletons. The data were taken from a study of graft-versus-host responses after intestinal transplantation. Study-wide background: Grafts that recipients had were multivisceral, liver-intestinal, or isolated intestinal transplants. All recipients got anti-thymocyte globulin induction, then tacrolimus and steroids for 3 to 4 years. Study results and limitations: Allografts of patients with graft-donor T cell macrochimerism showed high graft-versus-host to host-versus-graft clone ratios. Early post-transplant HvG declines showed an association with peak circulating GvH clone levels.

The starting material, graft tissue, was processed to release intraepithelial and lamina propria lymphocytes. Here the sequenced sample was ileum tissue, taken 500 to 550 days after transplant. The clonotype comes from a human patient who received an intestinal transplant, so some T cells may come from the graft donor. The J gene is TRBJ1-1, the V gene TRBV4-3; a possible D gene is TRBD1 (5 bases). The CDR3 loop reads CASSQDLQGNTEAFF. CDR3 DNA: TGCGCCAGCAGCCAAGATCTGCAGGGGAACACTGAAGCTTTCTTT.